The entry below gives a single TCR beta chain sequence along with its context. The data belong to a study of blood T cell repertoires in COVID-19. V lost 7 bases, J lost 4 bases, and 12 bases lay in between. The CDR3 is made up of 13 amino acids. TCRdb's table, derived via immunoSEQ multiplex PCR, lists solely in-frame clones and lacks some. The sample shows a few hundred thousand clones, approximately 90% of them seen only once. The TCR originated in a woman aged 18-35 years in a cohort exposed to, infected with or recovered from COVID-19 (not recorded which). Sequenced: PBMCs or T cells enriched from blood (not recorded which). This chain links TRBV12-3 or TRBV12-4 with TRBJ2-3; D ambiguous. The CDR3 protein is CASTLMAADTQYF. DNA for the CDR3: TGTGCCAGCACCCTGATGGCAGCAGATACGCAGTATTTT.